Each of the 19 T cell receptor beta chains below was sequenced from the same sample in a study of early T cells in non-severe SARS-CoV-2 infection. MiXCR, run by TCRdb on the 5' RACE reads, gives a single entry per CDR3 protein. This sample has around 35,000 distinct CDR3 sequences; roughly 5.7% occur once, and the top ten carry roughly 5%. Sequencing was carried out using whole blood. The receptor source for this set is an adult who was a healthcare worker with PCR-confirmed SARS-CoV-2 infection or an uninfected control (not recorded which).

V gene TRBV30 combines with J gene TRBJ1-2; D is ambiguous. CDR3 length: 13 residues. V was cut by 0 bases and J by 0 bases, with 5 bases left in between. From germline, CDR1 is GTSNPN and CDR2 SVGIG (reference sequence). The CDR3 sequence: CAWSVVSNYGYTF. The CDR3 DNA reads as TGTGCCTGGAGTGTAGTCTCTAACTATGGCTACACCTTC. The complete variable domain, with remaining parts taken from reference TRBV30 and TRBJ1-2, reads SQTIHQWPATLVQPVGSPLSLECTVEGTSNPNLYWYRQAAGRGLQLLFYSVGIGQISSEVPQNLSASRPQDRQFILSSKKLLLSDSGFYLCAWSVVSNYGYTFGSGTRLTVV.

The chain links TRBV10-2 to TRBJ2-1, with 8 bases identical to TRBD2. The J segment lost 1 base and the V segment lost 1 base, leaving 0 bases of the junction unmatched. Germline V CDR1 and CDR2: WSHSY, SAAADI. The CDR3 runs 15 residues. The CDR3 is CASSELAGSYNEQFF. The CDR3 coding sequence is TGCGCCAGCAGTGAGTTAGCGGGGTCCTACAATGAGCAGTTCTTC.

This chain joins TRBV9 and TRBJ2-1; 8 nucleotides agree with TRBD2. The CDR3 consists of 15 residues. V gave up 5 bases and J gave up 7 bases; unmatched junction bases: 11. From germline, CDR1 is SGDLS and CDR2 YYNGEE. The CDR3 sequence is CASSWAGGLGNEQFF. CDR3 nucleotide sequence: TGTGCCAGCAGTTGGGCGGGAGGCCTTGGGAATGAGCAGTTCTTC.

This clonotype came up many times. The CDR3 bases are TGCAGCGTTGAGACAGGCTATGGCTACACCTTC. This translates into CSVETGYGYTF. The chain recombines TRBV29-1 with TRBJ1-2; D possibly corresponds to TRBD1 (6 bases). Germline V CDR1 and CDR2: SQVTM, ANQGSEA. CDR3 size: 11 residues. The V and J ends lost 3 bases and 4 bases respectively, with 6 bases between them.

Many counts were recorded for this clonotype. The V and J genes are TRBV4-1 and TRBJ2-1; D possibly matches TRBD1 or TRBD2 (5 bases each). The CDR3 runs 12 residues. V was trimmed by 4 bases and J by 15 bases, leaving 16 bases between them. CDR1 MGHRA and CDR2 YSYEKL come from the germline V gene. The CDR3 sequence: CASSPPGTSRFF. The CDR3, as DNA: TGCGCCAGCAGCCCCCCCGGGACCTCCCGGTTCTTC.

This clonotype has a count of ten or more. At one end the junction does not follow the germline gene, possibly because of a read error. This chain uses TRBV6-1 with TRBJ2-1; TRBD2 matches at 12 bases. Germline V lookup: CDR1 MNHNS, CDR2 SASEGT. This CDR3 contains 15 residues. The CDR3 region is CASSEAGLAGGEQFF. CDR3 nucleotide sequence: TGTGCCAGCAGCGAAGCGGGGCTAGCGGGAGGGGAGCAGTTCTTC.

This clonotype was observed a few times. The chain carries TRBV4-1 and TRBJ2-2; TRBD2 agrees at 13 bases. CDR1 and CDR2 (germline): MGHRA, YSYEKL. CDR3 length equals 19 residues. The V gene end was trimmed by 4 bases and the J gene end by 5 bases; junction bases not matched to a gene: 13. CDR3: CASSRERTSGRAGTGELFF. The DNA for the CDR3 is TGCGCCAGCAGCCGAGAGAGAACTAGCGGGAGGGCAGGGACCGGGGAGCTGTTTTTT.

This clonotype was recorded only once. This clone may be a read error of a much larger clone one base away. The chain is built from TRBV11-2 and TRBJ2-1, with D unresolved. The germline gives CDR1 SGHAT, CDR2 FQNNGV. The CDR3 sequence is 13 residues long. CDR3 residues: CSSSLTHDNEQFF. CDR3 nucleotides: TGTTCCAGCAGCTTAACCCACGACAATGAGCAGTTCTTC. Full variable domain (missing parts from reference TRBV11-2 and TRBJ2-1): EAGVAQSPRYKIIEKRQSVAFWCNPISGHATLYWYQQILGQGPKLLIQFQNNGVVDDSQLPKDRFSAERLKGVDSTLKIQPAKLEDSAVYLCSSSLTHDNEQFFGPGTRLTVL.

The chain carries TRBV11-2 and TRBJ1-1; the D is unclear. Germline V gene data show CDR1 as SGHAT and CDR2 as FQNNGV. The CDR3 is 12 residues long. Deletions cut 1 base from V and 5 bases from J, with 5 bases between. CDR3 sequence: CASSLVSTEAFF. The CDR3 DNA sequence: TGTGCCAGCAGCTTAGTGTCGACTGAAGCTTTCTTT. The whole variable domain, filled in from reference TRBV11-2 and TRBJ1-1, reads EAGVAQSPRYKIIEKRQSVAFWCNPISGHATLYWYQQILGQGPKLLIQFQNNGVVDDSQLPKDRFSAERLKGVDSTLKIQPAKLEDSAVYLCASSLVSTEAFFGQGTRLTVV.

This clonotype was counted many times. The rearrangement links TRBV6-6 to TRBJ2-1, with TRBD2 as a possible D gene (6 bases). Per the germline V gene, CDR1 is MNHNY and CDR2 is SVGAGI (reference sequence). The CDR3 is made up of 13 amino acids. The ends were cut back, 6 bases at V and 7 bases at J, with 13 bases in the middle. The CDR3 sequence: CASRPGTSNEQFF. CDR3 sequence (DNA): TGTGCCAGCAGGCCCGGGACTTCAAATGAGCAGTTCTTC.

This clonotype was detected many times. The genes are TRBV28 and TRBJ2-7; 7 bases are shared with TRBD1. V gave up 7 bases and J gave up 5 bases; unmatched junction bases: 8. Per germline, CDR1 MDHEN and CDR2 SYDVKM. The CDR3 covers 13 residues. The CDR3 reads CASKTGIEHEQYF. CDR3 in DNA: TGTGCCAGCAAGACAGGGATCGAGCACGAGCAGTACTTC.

This clonotype has more than one count but fewer than ten. The V call is TRBV19, the J call TRBJ2-1; D unclear. CDR1 LNHDA and CDR2 SQIVND come from the germline V gene (reference sequence). This CDR3 is 13 amino acids long. V dropped 4 bases and J dropped 4 bases, with 8 bases sitting between them. CDR3 DNA sequence: TGTGCCAGTAGTAGTGGGGTATACAATGAGCAGTTCTTC. Translating gives CASSSGVYNEQFF.

This clonotype was recorded at least ten times. The rearrangement links TRBV15 to TRBJ2-5; a possible D gene is TRBD1 (6 bases). CDR1 is LNHNV and CDR2 is YYDKDF in the germline V gene (reference sequence). This CDR3 contains 14 residues. V lost 3 bases and J lost 2, with 10 bases in between. CDR3 in DNA: TGTGCCACCAGCAGCGCGACAGGACAAGAGACCCAGTACTTC. Translated: CATSSATGQETQYF.

Only a few counts were recorded for this clonotype. The V call is TRBV6-6, the J call TRBJ2-1; D is possibly TRBD1 (5 bases). The V end was cut by 10 bases, the J end by 9 bases, with 10 bases between. Germline V lookup: CDR1 MNHNY, CDR2 SVGAGI (reference sequence). This CDR3 contains 10 residues. The DNA for the CDR3 is TGTGCCACCCTGGACATTGAGCAGTTCTTC. Translated, it gives CATLDIEQFF.

The gene calls are TRBV18 and TRBJ2-7, with 13 bases lining up with TRBD2. This CDR3 contains 17 residues. The V gene end was trimmed by 8 bases and the J gene end by 4 bases; junction bases not matched to a gene: 14. From germline, CDR1 is KGHSH and CDR2 LQKENI. In nucleotides, the CDR3 is TGTGCCAGCGCGCTAGGACTAGCGGGAGCCGCGGGGTACGAGCAGTACTTC. It is translated as CASALGLAGAAGYEQYF.

The chain joins TRBV3-1 to TRBJ1-3, with a weak D call TRBD1 (6 bases). Trimming left V 5 bases short and J 2 bases short, with 16 bases between. Germline-derived CDR1 and CDR2 are LGHDT and YNNKEL (reference sequence). CDR3 length: 16 amino acids. The CDR3 coding sequence is TGTGCCAGCAGCATCCCGAGGGGGTTCGCTGGAAACACCATATATTTT. Encoded protein: CASSIPRGFAGNTIYF.

This clonotype was found many times. In nucleotides, the CDR3 is TGTGCCTGGAGTCGTAAGGGATCGGAACCGCAGTACTTC. Amino acids: CAWSRKGSEPQYF. J is TRBJ2-7 and V is TRBV30; the D is unclear. The V end was cut by 2 bases, the J end by 9 bases, with 17 bases between. The CDR3 length is 13 residues. Germline-derived CDR1 and CDR2 are GTSNPN and SVGIG (reference sequence).

In its sample, this clonotype was seen many times. The CDR3 DNA follows: TGTGCCAGCAGTCCCAATCGGGGGGAGGGCCGCGGGAGGACCGGGGAGCTGTTTTTT. This encodes CASSPNRGEGRGRTGELFF. The rearrangement links TRBV6-6 to TRBJ2-2; TRBD2 agrees at 8 bases. Trimming removed 5 bases from V and 5 bases from J; junction bases left unmatched: 19. The CDR3 sequence is 19 residues long. The germline V gene encodes CDR1 MNHNY and CDR2 SVGAGI (reference sequence).

The chain is built from TRBV11-2 and TRBJ2-3; 8 positions agree with TRBD2. Trimming at V came to 10 bases and at J to 4 bases, leaving 13 bases not matched to a gene. The CDR3 consists of 15 residues. Germline values: CDR1 SGHAT, CDR2 FQNNGV. CDR3 bases: TGTGCCACCTCTCAAGCGGGAGTCGGGCCAGATACGCAGTATTTT. Its translation: CATSQAGVGPDTQYF.